This TCR beta chain originates from a study of regulatory T cells in long-lasting Graves disease. Study findings and constraints: Persistent disease preferred TRBV28, TRBJ1-2 and TRBJ2-5.

Through Arm-PCR of CDR3 regions and iRepertoire HTBI primers, TCR beta libraries were built. As handled by the study authors: Overall, samples carried 62 TRBV and 13 to 15 TRBJ segments. Using its own MiXCR run on the multiplex PCR reads, TCRdb lists one record per CDR3 protein. These V and J calls rely on TCRdb rather than the paper's analysis. Among 650,000 to 700,000 distinct CDR3 sequences, around 30% were seen once, and the ten largest hold about 40%. V was shortened by 2 bases and J by 1 base, with 15 bases between the two germline ends. The length of the CDR3 is 17 residues. This clonotype appeared a single time. The antigen is unknown. Time point reported: persistent/refractory GD, antithyroid drugs over 5 years with positive TRAb. The TCR library was prepared using RNA isolated from PBMCs. With EDTA tubes as the receptacles, 7.5 to 9.5 milliliters of peripheral blood were drawn.

This chain joins TRBV12-3 or TRBV12-4 and TRBJ1-3, with D maybe TRBD1 (5 bases). The input for sequencing was peripheral blood mononuclear cells (PBMCs), taken when the disease was refractory, from a patient treated with antithyroid drugs. The receptor was isolated from a female donor with Graves disease. CDR3 sequence (DNA): TGTGCCAGCAGTTTAATGGAAGTGGGGGGATCTGGAAACACCATATATTTT. Translation: CASSLMEVGGSGNTIYF.